Included here is one T cell receptor (beta chain) sequence, with context. Antigen unknown. CD8 memory fractions consisted of CD45RO+ and CCR7-negative CD45RA+ TemRA cells together. These data belong to a study of shared clonotypes between healthy human individuals. Study observations and caveats: Clonotype sharing across a few donors was observed for about 5.2% of naive CD4 clonotypes. Against clonotypes common to all four donors, non-shared ones had lower generation probabilities. Relative to memory subsets, naive subsets generally showed larger estimated richness.

Assay: immunoSEQ multiplex PCR; the TCRdb copy retains only in-frame clones and omits some. The sample holds around 88,000 clones, less than 80% seen once. The sample consisted of memory CD8+ T cells sorted from blood. Indicated subset: CD45RO+ cells pooled with CCR7-negative TemRA cells. The receptor comes from a man aged 25-45 years in good health.

The CDR3 loop is CASSSSGLAYLEQFF. DNA of the CDR3: TGTGCCAGCAGTTCCTCCGGACTAGCGTATCTTGAGCAGTTCTTC. J is TRBJ2-1 and V is TRBV28; the match to TRBD2 covers 9 bases. The CDR3 runs 15 residues. The germline V gene encodes CDR1 MDHEN and CDR2 SYDVKM. J lost 9 bases, V lost 4 bases, and 10 bases had no gene match.